The 28 T cell receptor beta chains reported below all come from one sample, sequenced in a study of blood T cell repertoires in COVID-19. Here immunoSEQ multiplex PCR was the method, and the copy in TCRdb shows in-frame clones only, minus some. The sample consists of around 94,000 clones, more than 90% of them appearing once. Sequencing used peripheral blood. Receptors were obtained from a man aged 18 to 30 with acute or convalescent COVID-19.

The chain employs TRBV27 and TRBJ1-2; 8 bases agree with TRBD1. V dropped 5 bases and J dropped 4; count of bases not matched to a gene: 15. This CDR3 contains 17 residues. Germline values: CDR1 MNHEY, CDR2 SMNVEV (reference sequence). The CDR3 coding sequence is TGTGCCAGCAGTCCTCGACCGATCGGACAGGGTCCCTATGGCTACACCTTC. Translated, it gives CASSPRPIGQGPYGYTF.

In this sample, this clone turned up a few times. The chain has TRBV5-6 and TRBJ2-2; TRBD2 aligns across 14 bases. The CDR3 loop spans 16 amino acids. With 3 bases clipped from V and 5 bases from J, the junction kept 3 bases outside the gene matches. Germline V gene sequence: CDR1 SGHDT, CDR2 YYEEEE. The CDR3 sequence is CASSSGTSGSTGELFF. DNA for the CDR3: TGTGCCAGCAGCTCCGGGACTAGCGGGAGTACCGGGGAGCTGTTTTTT.

The genes are TRBV7-9 and TRBJ2-2; D may be TRBD1 (5 bases). V was shortened by 3 bases and J by 5 bases, with 10 bases between the two germline ends. The CDR3 runs 14 residues. Germline CDR1 and CDR2: SEHNR and FQNEAQ (reference sequence). The CDR3 DNA reads TGTGCCAGCAGCTTCGAGGCAGGGACCGGGGAGCTGTTTTTT. Translating it yields CASSFEAGTGELFF.

The chain uses TRBV7-9 and TRBJ2-5, with D perhaps TRBD1 (6 bases). CDR1 and CDR2 from the germline V gene are SEHNR and FQNEAQ (reference sequence). The CDR3 loop spans 17 amino acids. The V gene lost 5 bases and the J gene lost 4 bases, with 23 bases spanning the gap. The CDR3 loop reads CASSPRFYGQPGETQYF. CDR3 nucleotides: TGTGCCAGCAGCCCGAGATTTTACGGACAGCCGGGAGAGACCCAGTACTTC.

The rearrangement joins TRBV28 to TRBJ1-4; no definite D call. In germline, CDR1 is MDHEN, CDR2 SYDVKM. V shed 6 bases and J shed 5 bases, with 13 bases lying between them. The CDR3 runs 14 residues. CDR3: CASRLGGSNEKLFF. For the CDR3, the DNA is TGTGCCAGCAGATTAGGAGGGTCCAATGAAAAACTGTTTTTT.

The CDR3 DNA reads as TGTGCCAGCAGCTATGGGACAGGGGGCTTCTACGAGCAGTACTTC. It specifies CASSYGTGGFYEQYF. The chain combines TRBV5-6 with TRBJ2-7; 12 bases fit TRBD1. Germline trimming cut 3 bases from V and 3 bases from J; bases unmatched to any gene: 4. The V gene's germline CDR1 is SGHDT and CDR2 YYEEEE. The CDR3 spans 15 residues.

The V and J genes are TRBV18 and TRBJ1-1, with D perhaps TRBD1 (6 bases). CDR1 KGHSH and CDR2 LQKENI come from the germline V gene. This CDR3 comprises 14 residues. Trimming removed 6 bases at V and 1 base at J, with 12 bases between. The CDR3 sequence is CASSLGQSNTEAFF. The CDR3 DNA reads as TGTGCCAGCTCTCTAGGACAGTCGAACACTGAAGCTTTCTTT.

This sequence joins TRBV7-7 and TRBJ2-3; TRBD1 aligns across 8 bases. The germline CDR1 and CDR2 sequences are SSHAT and FNYEAQ (reference sequence). The J segment lost 0 bases and the V segment lost 5 bases, leaving 4 bases of the junction unmatched. This CDR3 is 15 amino acids long. CDR3 protein: CASSPTGDSTDTQYF. As DNA, the CDR3 is TGTGCCAGCAGCCCGACAGGGGATAGCACAGATACGCAGTATTTT.

This rearrangement joins TRBV30 to TRBJ1-2, with D unclear. The V gene lost 0 bases and the J gene lost 6 bases, with 8 bases spanning the gap. This CDR3 spans 12 amino acids. Germline V CDR1 and CDR2: GTSNPN, SVGIG (reference sequence). The CDR3 DNA is TGTGCCTGGAGTGTATTCGTTAATGGCTACACCTTC. Translated, it gives CAWSVFVNGYTF.

The genes are TRBV6-5 and TRBJ2-1, with D possibly being TRBD1 (6 bases). The CDR3 consists of 14 residues. Trimming stripped 6 bases from V and 9 bases from J, with 18 bases between. Germline CDR1 is MNHEY and CDR2 is SVGAGI. CDR3 region: CASRPGHLHGEQFF. CDR3 DNA sequence: TGTGCCAGCAGACCGGGACACCTGCACGGTGAGCAGTTCTTC.

The chain links TRBV5-6 to TRBJ2-7, with TRBD1 identical over 9 bases. The germline CDR1 and CDR2 sequences are SGHDT and YYEEEE. The CDR3 loop spans 14 amino acids. The trim removed 4 bases at V and 3 bases at J, leaving 5 bases unmatched. This chain's CDR3 is CASSHGTGNYEQYF. CDR3 nucleotides: TGTGCCAGCAGCCACGGGACAGGGAACTACGAGCAGTACTTC.

CDR3 sequence: CASSAGDRVLAGNTIYF. In nucleotides, the CDR3 is TGCGCCAGCAGCGCCGGGGACAGGGTTTTGGCTGGAAACACCATATATTTT. The chain employs TRBV5-1 and TRBJ1-3; TRBD1 aligns across 9 bases. The CDR3 totals 17 residues. The V gene end was trimmed by 4 bases and the J gene end by 2 bases; junction bases not matched to a gene: 10. From germline, CDR1 is SGHRS and CDR2 YFSETQ.

The rearrangement links TRBV19 to TRBJ1-5; possibly TRBD1 for D (6 bases). Looked up from germline, CDR1 is LNHDA and CDR2 is SQIVND (reference sequence). The CDR3 is 17 residues long. Trimming took 3 bases from V and 1 from J, leaving 16 bases between them. The CDR3 protein is CASSMATGFRSNQPQHF. The DNA of the CDR3 is TGTGCCAGTAGTATGGCCACAGGGTTCCGGAGCAATCAGCCCCAGCATTTT.

This clone was seen a single time. The gene calls are TRBV6-1 and TRBJ1-6, with TRBD1 matching 11 bases. CDR1 is MNHNS, CDR2 SASEGT, per germline. V lost 4 bases to trimming and J lost 5 bases; unmatched junction nucleotides: 10. The CDR3 extends over 18 amino acids. The CDR3 sequence: CASSGGTGGRDHNSPLHF. CDR3 coding DNA: TGTGCCAGCAGTGGAGGGACAGGGGGGAGGGACCATAATTCACCCCTCCACTTT.

V gene TRBV6-1 combines with J gene TRBJ2-5; the D gene is possibly TRBD1 (6 bases). Germline values: CDR1 MNHNS, CDR2 SASEGT. The CDR3 is 16 residues long. V shed 4 bases and J shed 0 bases, with 15 bases lying between them. The CDR3 loop reads CASSVFLWTDQETQYF. The CDR3 DNA follows: TGTGCCAGCAGTGTATTCCTTTGGACAGACCAAGAGACCCAGTACTTC.

The chain joins TRBV4-1 to TRBJ1-4, with D hard to call. With 2 bases removed from V and 7 bases from J, the gap between germline ends came to 14 bases. The germline V gene encodes CDR1 MGHRA and CDR2 YSYEKL. The CDR3 is made up of 15 amino acids. Written as DNA, the CDR3 is TGCGCCAGCAGCCAAACTAGAACGGGAAGTGAAAAACTGTTTTTT. Translated, it gives CASSQTRTGSEKLFF.

The V and J genes are TRBV5-1 and TRBJ1-3, with no clear D. The CDR3 runs to 15 residues. Germline CDR1 and CDR2: SGHRS and YFSETQ. V lost 3 bases and J 0 bases, leaving 10 bases between the germline ends. CDR3 in amino acids: CASSSSIPSGNTIYF. The CDR3 DNA follows: TGCGCCAGCAGCTCAAGCATCCCCTCTGGAAACACCATATATTTT. The variable domain in full, with the rest retrieved from reference TRBV5-1 and TRBJ1-3, is KAGVTQTPRYLIKTRGQQVTLSCSPISGHRSVSWYQQTPGQGLQFLFEYFSETQRNKGNFPGRFSGRQFSNSRSEMNVSTLELGDSALYLCASSSSIPSGNTIYFGEGSWLTVV.

This chain connects TRBV14 to TRBJ1-1, with 7 positions matching TRBD1. Per the germline V gene, CDR1 is SGHDN and CDR2 is FVKESK. The V gene end was trimmed by 2 bases and the J gene end by 1 base; junction bases not matched to a gene: 4. The CDR3 consists of 15 residues. CDR3 sequence: CASSQQGVGNTEAFF. The CDR3 DNA follows: TGTGCCAGCAGCCAACAGGGGGTGGGGAACACTGAAGCTTTCTTT.

J is TRBJ2-5 and V is TRBV5-1; D is possibly TRBD1 (5 bases). Germline CDR1 SGHRS, CDR2 YFSETQ. V was pared by 1 base and J by 4 bases, with 11 bases between. The CDR3 spans 14 residues. CDR3 protein: CASSLFSGSETQYF. Here the CDR3 DNA reads TGCGCCAGCAGCTTGTTTTCAGGGTCAGAGACCCAGTACTTC.

The J gene is TRBJ1-1, the V gene TRBV3-1 (or the pseudogene TRBV3-2); no reliable D call. Trimming took 9 bases from V and 1 from J, leaving 18 bases between them. This CDR3 is 15 amino acids long. Per the germline V gene, CDR1 is LGHDT and CDR2 is YNNKEL (reference sequence). CDR3 bases: TGTGCCAGAAGATCGGAAGAAGGGAGGAACACTGAAGCTTTCTTT. Amino acids: CARRSEEGRNTEAFF.

The V and J genes are TRBV3-1 (or the pseudogene TRBV3-2) and TRBJ1-1, with TRBD1 identical over 7 bases. V trimming: 4 bases; J trimming: 5 bases; junction bases outside the gene matches: 13. Germline V gene sequence: CDR1 LGHDT, CDR2 YNNKEL (reference sequence). The CDR3 runs to 16 residues. CDR3 sequence: CASSPPSLRGQTEAFF. CDR3 in DNA: TGTGCCAGCAGCCCTCCAAGTTTAAGGGGGCAGACTGAAGCTTTCTTT.

The rearrangement uses TRBV6-5 and TRBJ2-1; 7 bases are a match to TRBD2. Trimming took 6 bases from V and 9 from J; bases not matched to a gene: 5. Germline V gives CDR1 MNHEY, CDR2 SVGAGI. The CDR3 loop spans 12 amino acids. CDR3 nucleotide sequence: TGTGCCAGCAGCCGTATAGCGGGTGAGCAGTTCTTC. Amino acids: CASSRIAGEQFF.

The rearrangement joins TRBV30 to TRBJ1-1, with TRBD1 as a possible D gene (5 bases). This CDR3 has 13 amino acids. Germline CDR1 GTSNPN, CDR2 SVGIG (reference sequence). V lost 4 bases and J lost 8, with 17 bases in between. The CDR3 DNA reads as TGTGCCTGGATTGGGGCAGTATCCAGGGAAGCTTTCTTT. Its translation is CAWIGAVSREAFF.

This clone was seen a handful of times. The chain couples TRBV5-1 to TRBJ2-7; D is possibly TRBD2 (5 bases). Trimming removed 0 bases from V and 5 bases from J, with 15 bases in between. Germline CDR1 is SGHRS and CDR2 is YFSETQ. The CDR3 covers 15 residues. The CDR3 DNA reads as TGCGCCAGCAGCTTGGGAGGAGGCGGTAGCAACGAGCAGTACTTC. It translates to CASSLGGGGSNEQYF. Looking up the rest from reference TRBV5-1 and TRBJ2-7 gives the full variable domain: KAGVTQTPRYLIKTRGQQVTLSCSPISGHRSVSWYQQTPGQGLQFLFEYFSETQRNKGNFPGRFSGRQFSNSRSEMNVSTLELGDSALYLCASSLGGGGSNEQYFGPGTRLTVT.

The chain combines TRBV6-1 with TRBJ1-2, with a weak D call TRBD1 (6 bases). Trimming stripped 3 bases from V and 5 bases from J, with 16 bases between. This CDR3 region has 15 residues. CDR1 and CDR2 (germline): MNHNS, SASEGT. The CDR3 region is CASSDRDIKLYGYTF. Here the CDR3 DNA reads TGTGCCAGCAGTGACCGGGACATAAAACTATATGGCTACACCTTC.

The chain employs TRBV19 and TRBJ1-1; the D is unclear. The CDR3 totals 15 residues. V shed 5 bases and J shed 1 base, with 14 bases lying between them. The germline V gene has CDR1 LNHDA and CDR2 SQIVND (reference sequence). This chain's CDR3 is CASSPFLTKNTEAFF. CDR3 in DNA: TGTGCCAGTAGTCCCTTCCTGACAAAGAACACTGAAGCTTTCTTT.

The J gene is TRBJ1-6, the V gene TRBV5-6, with TRBD1 matching 7 bases. The CDR3 has 15 amino acids. The ends lost 4 bases at V and 3 bases at J; junction bases unmatched: 4. Germline V gene data show CDR1 as SGHDT and CDR2 as YYEEEE. The CDR3 DNA is TGTGCCAGCAGCCTGGGACAGATCTATAATTCACCCCTCCACTTT. This codes for CASSLGQIYNSPLHF. The entire variable domain, with the rest obtained from reference TRBV5-6 and TRBJ1-6, is as follows: DAGVTQSPTHLIKTRGQQVTLRCSPKSGHDTVSWYQQALGQGPQFIFQYYEEEERQRGNFPDRFSGHQFPNYSSELNVNALLLGDSALYLCASSLGQIYNSPLHFGNGTRLTVT.

This clone was counted only a few times. CDR3 DNA: TGTGCCAGCAGTGGGCCTGGACAGGGGGGAAGTGAGCAGCCCCAGCATTTT. Amino acids: CASSGPGQGGSEQPQHF. V and J are TRBV25-1 and TRBJ1-5; 10 positions match TRBD1. J lost 7 bases, V lost 4 bases, and 13 bases had no gene match. This CDR3 has 17 amino acids. Germline V lookup: CDR1 MGHDK, CDR2 SYGVNS. The full variable domain, in which reference TRBV25-1 and TRBJ1-5 provide the parts outside the CDR3, is EADIYQTPRYLVIGTGKKITLECSQTMGHDKMYWYQQDPGMELHLIHYSYGVNSTEKGDLSSESTVSRIRTEHFPLTLESARPSHTSQYLCASSGPGQGGSEQPQHFGDGTRLSIL.